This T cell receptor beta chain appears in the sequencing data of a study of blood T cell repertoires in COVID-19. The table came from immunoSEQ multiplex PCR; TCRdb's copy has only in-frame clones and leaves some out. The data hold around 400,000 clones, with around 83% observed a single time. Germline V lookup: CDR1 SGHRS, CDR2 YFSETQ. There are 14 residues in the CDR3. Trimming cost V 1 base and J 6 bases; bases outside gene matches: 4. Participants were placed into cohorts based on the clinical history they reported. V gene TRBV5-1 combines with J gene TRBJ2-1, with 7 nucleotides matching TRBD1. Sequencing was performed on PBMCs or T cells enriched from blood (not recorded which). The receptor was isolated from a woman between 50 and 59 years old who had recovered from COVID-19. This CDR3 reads CASSLQGVSNEQFF. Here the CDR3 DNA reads TGCGCCAGCAGCTTGCAGGGGGTCAGCAATGAGCAGTTCTTC.